The subject of this entry is one T cell receptor beta chain. This sample includes further DNA sequences coding for the same CDR3. Germline V lookup: CDR1 SGHRS, CDR2 YFSETQ. V lost 4 bases and J 3 bases, leaving 11 bases between the germline ends. The CDR3 consists of 14 residues. The data originate from a study of blood T cell repertoires in COVID-19. The wider study: Spain, Italy and the United States supplied samples that represented acute and convalescent COVID-19. PBMCs, B-cell-depleted T cells, or T cells were the source of the cDNA or gDNA that made up the material.

In the study's own analysis: Reference gene primer amplification gave estimated nucleated cell counts. The method was immunoSEQ multiplex PCR; TCRdb's version includes in-frame clones alone and lacks a portion of them. V, J and clone size are those of that table, while D and trimming were read from the DNA. The repertoire holds 250,000 to 300,000 clones, with approximately 85% as singletons. Sequenced input: peripheral blood. The chain employs TRBV5-1 and TRBJ1-3, with D tentatively TRBD1 (6 bases). This TCR was sampled from a woman in her 70s with acute or convalescent COVID-19. DNA of the CDR3: TGCGCCAGCAGCCCAACAGGGTTTGGAAACACCATATATTTT. The encoded protein is CASSPTGFGNTIYF.